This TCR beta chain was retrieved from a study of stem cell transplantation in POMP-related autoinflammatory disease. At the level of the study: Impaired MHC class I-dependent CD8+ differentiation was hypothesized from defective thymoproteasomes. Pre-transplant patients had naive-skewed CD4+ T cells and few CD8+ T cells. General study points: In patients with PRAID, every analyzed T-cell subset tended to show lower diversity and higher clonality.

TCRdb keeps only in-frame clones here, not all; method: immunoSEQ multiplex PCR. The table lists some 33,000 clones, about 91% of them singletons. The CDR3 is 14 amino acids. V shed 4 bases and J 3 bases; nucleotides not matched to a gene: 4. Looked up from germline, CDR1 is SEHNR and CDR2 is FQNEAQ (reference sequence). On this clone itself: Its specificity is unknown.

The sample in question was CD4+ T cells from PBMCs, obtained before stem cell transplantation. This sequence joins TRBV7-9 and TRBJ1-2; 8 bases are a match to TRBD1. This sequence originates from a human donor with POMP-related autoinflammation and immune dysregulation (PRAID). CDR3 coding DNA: TGTGCCAGCAGCTGGGACAGGAGGGACTATGGCTACACCTTC. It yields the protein CASSWDRRDYGYTF.